Included here is one T cell receptor beta chain sequence, with context. This CDR3 has 13 amino acids. Germline V CDR1 and CDR2: MNHNS, SASEGT. Trimming left V 1 base short and J 5 bases short, with 8 bases between. Only in-frame clones appear in the TCRdb table, and some are missing; sequencing was by immunoSEQ multiplex PCR. The profile shows approximately 7,900 clones, 60% to 80% of them singletons. The record originates from a study of somatic mutations in cytotoxic T cells in rheumatoid arthritis. The source of this sequence is an adult with rheumatoid arthritis. The specimen sequenced was CD8+ T cells sorted from blood. The gene calls are TRBV6-1 and TRBJ2-5; D unclear. Here the CDR3 DNA reads TGTGCCAGCAGTGAAGTGGTCTTGGAGACCCAGTACTTC. Translating gives CASSEVVLETQYF.